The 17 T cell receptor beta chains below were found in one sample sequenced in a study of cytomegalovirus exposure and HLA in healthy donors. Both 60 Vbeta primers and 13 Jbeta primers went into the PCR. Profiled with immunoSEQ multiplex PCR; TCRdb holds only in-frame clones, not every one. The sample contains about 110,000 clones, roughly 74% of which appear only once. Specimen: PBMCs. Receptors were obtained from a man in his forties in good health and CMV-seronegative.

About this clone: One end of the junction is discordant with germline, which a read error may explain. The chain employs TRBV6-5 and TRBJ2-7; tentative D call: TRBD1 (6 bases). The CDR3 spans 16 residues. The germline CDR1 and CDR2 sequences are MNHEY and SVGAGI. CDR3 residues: CASSYDRPRESYGQYF. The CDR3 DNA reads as TGTGCCAGCAGTTATGACAGGCCAAGGGAGTCCTACGGGCAGTACTTC.

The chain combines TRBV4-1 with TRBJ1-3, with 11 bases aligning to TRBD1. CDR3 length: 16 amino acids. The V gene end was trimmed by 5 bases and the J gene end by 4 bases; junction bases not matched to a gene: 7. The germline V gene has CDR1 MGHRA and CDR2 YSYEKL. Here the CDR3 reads CASSGLGQGEGNTIYF. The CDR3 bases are TGCGCCAGCAGCGGACTGGGACAGGGGGAAGGAAACACCATATATTTT.

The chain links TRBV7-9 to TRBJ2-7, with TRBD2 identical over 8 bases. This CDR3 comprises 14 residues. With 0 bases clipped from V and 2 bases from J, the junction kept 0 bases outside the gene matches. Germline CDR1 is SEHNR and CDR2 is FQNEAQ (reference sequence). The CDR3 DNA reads TGTGCCAGCAGCTTAGCCGGGGGGGCCTACGAGCAGTACTTC. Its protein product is CASSLAGGAYEQYF.

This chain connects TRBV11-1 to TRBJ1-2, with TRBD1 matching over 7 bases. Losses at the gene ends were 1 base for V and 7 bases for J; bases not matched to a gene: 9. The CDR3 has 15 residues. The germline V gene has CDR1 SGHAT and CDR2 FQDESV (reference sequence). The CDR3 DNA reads TGTGCCAGCAGCTTAGAATCTGAGGGGGCTCGTGGCTACACCTTC. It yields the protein CASSLESEGARGYTF.

The CDR3 sequence: CASSGPGTDTQYF. In DNA, the CDR3 is TGTGCCAGCAGCGGACCAGGGACAGATACGCAGTATTTT. The chain couples TRBV7-2 to TRBJ2-3; a weak D match, TRBD1 (5 bases). V lost 5 bases, J lost 3 bases, and 9 bases lay in between. Germline lookup yields CDR1 SGHTA and CDR2 FQGNSA. The CDR3 runs 13 residues.

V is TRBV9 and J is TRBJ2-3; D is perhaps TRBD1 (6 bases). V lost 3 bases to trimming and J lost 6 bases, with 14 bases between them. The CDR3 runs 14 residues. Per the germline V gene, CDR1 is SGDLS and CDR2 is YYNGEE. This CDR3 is CASSAQQGYDTQYF. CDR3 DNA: TGTGCCAGCAGCGCCCAACAGGGATACGATACGCAGTATTTT.

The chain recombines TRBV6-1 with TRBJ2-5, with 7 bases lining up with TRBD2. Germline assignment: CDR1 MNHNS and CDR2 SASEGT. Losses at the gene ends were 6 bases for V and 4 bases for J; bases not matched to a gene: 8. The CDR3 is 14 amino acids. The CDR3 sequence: CASRGGYEGETQYF. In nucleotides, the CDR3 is TGTGCCAGCAGGGGAGGGTATGAGGGAGAGACCCAGTACTTC.

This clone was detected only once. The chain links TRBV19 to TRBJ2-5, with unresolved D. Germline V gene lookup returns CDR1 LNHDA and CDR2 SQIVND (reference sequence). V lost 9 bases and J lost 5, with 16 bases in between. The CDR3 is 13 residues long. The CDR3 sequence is CARDTVSWETQYF. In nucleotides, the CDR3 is TGTGCCAGAGACACAGTCTCTTGGGAGACCCAGTACTTC.

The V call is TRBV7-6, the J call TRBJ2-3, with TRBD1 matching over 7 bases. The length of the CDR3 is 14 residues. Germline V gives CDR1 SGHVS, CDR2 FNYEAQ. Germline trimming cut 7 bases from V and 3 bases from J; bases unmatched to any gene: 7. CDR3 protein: CASNRQGRTDTQYF. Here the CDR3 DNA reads TGTGCCAGCAATAGACAGGGACGGACAGATACGCAGTATTTT.

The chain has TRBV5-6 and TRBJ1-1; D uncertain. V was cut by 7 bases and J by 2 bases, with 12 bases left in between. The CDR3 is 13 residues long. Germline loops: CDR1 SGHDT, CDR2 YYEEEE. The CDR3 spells CASGIRENTEAFF. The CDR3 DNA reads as TGTGCCAGCGGAATACGGGAAAACACTGAAGCTTTCTTT.

The CDR3 DNA reads TGTGCCAGCAGCTCGAGACAGGGGGCGACCACTGAAGCTTTCTTT. This encodes CASSSRQGATTEAFF. The chain uses TRBV5-4 and TRBJ1-1; 10 positions match TRBD1. V was pared by 3 bases and J by 4 bases, with 6 bases of the junction left unmatched. The CDR3 consists of 15 residues. From germline, CDR1 is SGHNT and CDR2 YYREEE (reference sequence).

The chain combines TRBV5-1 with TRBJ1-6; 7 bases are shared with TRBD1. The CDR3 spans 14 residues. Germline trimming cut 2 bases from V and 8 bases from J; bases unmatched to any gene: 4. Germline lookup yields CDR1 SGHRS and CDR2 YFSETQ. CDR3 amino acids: CASSLGGLDSPLHF. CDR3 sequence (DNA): TGCGCCAGCAGCTTAGGGGGCCTTGATTCACCCCTCCACTTT.

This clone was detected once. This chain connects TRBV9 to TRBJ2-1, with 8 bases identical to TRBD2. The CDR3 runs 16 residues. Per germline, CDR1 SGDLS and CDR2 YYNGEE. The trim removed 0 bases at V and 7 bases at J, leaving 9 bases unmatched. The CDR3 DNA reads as TGTGCCAGCAGCGTAGATTGGCGGGGGGCCCTTAATGAGCAGTTCTTC. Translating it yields CASSVDWRGALNEQFF.

CDR3 DNA sequence: TGCAGCGGGGGGGGGAACACTGAAGCTTTCTTT. Its translation is CSGGGNTEAFF. The chain employs TRBV20-1 and TRBJ1-1; tentatively, D is TRBD1 (5 bases). The CDR3 runs 11 residues. Germline CDR1 and CDR2: DFQATT and SNEGSKA (reference sequence).

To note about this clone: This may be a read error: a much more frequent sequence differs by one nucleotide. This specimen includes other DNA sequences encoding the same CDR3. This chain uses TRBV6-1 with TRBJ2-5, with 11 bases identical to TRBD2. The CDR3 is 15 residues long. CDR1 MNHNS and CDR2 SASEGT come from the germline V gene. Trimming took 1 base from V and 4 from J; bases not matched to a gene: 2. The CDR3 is CASSEVAGGPETQYF. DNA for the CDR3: TGTGCCAGCAGTGAAGTAGCGGGGGGGCCAGAGACCCAGTACTTC.

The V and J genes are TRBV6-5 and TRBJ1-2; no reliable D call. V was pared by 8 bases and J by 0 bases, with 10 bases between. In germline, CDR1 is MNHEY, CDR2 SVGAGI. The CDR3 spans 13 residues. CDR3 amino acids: CASATDSNYGYTF. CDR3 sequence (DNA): TGTGCCAGCGCGACGGACTCTAACTATGGCTACACCTTC.

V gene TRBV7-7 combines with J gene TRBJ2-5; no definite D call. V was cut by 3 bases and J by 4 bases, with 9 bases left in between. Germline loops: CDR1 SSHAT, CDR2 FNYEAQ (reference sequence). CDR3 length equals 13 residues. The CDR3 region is CASSFDRVETQYF. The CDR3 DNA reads TGTGCCAGCAGCTTTGACCGGGTAGAGACCCAGTACTTC.